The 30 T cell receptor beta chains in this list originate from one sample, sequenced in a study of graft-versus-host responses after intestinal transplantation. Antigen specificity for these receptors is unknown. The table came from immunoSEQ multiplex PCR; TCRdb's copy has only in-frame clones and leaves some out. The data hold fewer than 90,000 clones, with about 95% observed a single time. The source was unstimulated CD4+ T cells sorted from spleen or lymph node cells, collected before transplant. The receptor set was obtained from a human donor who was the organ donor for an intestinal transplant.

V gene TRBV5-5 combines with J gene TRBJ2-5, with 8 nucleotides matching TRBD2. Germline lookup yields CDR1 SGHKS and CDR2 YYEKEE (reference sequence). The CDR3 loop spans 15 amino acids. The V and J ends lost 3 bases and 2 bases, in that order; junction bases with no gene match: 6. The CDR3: CASSSRGGGQETQYF. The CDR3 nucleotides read TGTGCCAGCAGCTCCCGCGGCGGGGGGCAAGAGACCCAGTACTTC.

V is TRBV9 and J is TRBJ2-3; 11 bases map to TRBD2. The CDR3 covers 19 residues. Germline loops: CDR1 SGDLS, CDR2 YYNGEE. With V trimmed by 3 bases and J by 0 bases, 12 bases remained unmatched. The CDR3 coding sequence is TGTGCCAGCAGCGCACGGCCGACTAGCGGGGCTATTAGCACAGATACGCAGTATTTT. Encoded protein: CASSARPTSGAISTDTQYF.

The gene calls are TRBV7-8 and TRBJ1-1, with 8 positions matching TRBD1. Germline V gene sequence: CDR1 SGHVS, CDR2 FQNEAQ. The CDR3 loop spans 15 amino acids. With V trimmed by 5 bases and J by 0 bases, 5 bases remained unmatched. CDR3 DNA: TGTGCCAGCAGCATAGGGACAGGCATGAACACTGAAGCTTTCTTT. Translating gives CASSIGTGMNTEAFF.

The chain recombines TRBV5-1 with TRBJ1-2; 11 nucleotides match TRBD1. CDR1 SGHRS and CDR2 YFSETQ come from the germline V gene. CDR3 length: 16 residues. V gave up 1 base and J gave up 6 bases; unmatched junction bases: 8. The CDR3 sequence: CASSLTDGTGGNGYTF. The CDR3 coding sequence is TGCGCCAGCAGCTTGACTGATGGGACAGGGGGAAATGGCTACACCTTC.

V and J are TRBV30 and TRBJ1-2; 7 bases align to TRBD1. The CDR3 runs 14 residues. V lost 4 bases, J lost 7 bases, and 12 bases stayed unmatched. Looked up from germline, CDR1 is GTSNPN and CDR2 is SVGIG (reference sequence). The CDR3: CAWKPPRGFFGYTF. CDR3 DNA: TGTGCCTGGAAGCCCCCCAGGGGGTTTTTTGGCTACACCTTC.

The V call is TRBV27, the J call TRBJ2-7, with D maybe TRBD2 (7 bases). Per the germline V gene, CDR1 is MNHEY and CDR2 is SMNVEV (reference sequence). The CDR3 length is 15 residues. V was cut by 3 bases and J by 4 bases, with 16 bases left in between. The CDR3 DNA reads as TGTGCCAGCAGTTTTGGCGGGGGCAGAATGTACGAGCAGTACTTC. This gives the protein CASSFGGGRMYEQYF.

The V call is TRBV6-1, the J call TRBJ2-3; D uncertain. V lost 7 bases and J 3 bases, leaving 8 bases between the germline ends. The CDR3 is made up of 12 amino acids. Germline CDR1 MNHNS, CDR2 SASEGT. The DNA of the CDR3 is TGTGCCAGCACCGACGCTACAGATACGCAGTATTTT. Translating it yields CASTDATDTQYF.

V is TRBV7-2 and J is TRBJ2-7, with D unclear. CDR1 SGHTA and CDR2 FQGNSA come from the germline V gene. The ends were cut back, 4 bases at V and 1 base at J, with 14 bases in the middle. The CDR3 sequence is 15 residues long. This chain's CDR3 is CASSSGGGSSYEQYF. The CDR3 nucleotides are TGTGCCAGCAGCTCTGGTGGCGGAAGTTCCTACGAGCAGTACTTC.

The CDR3 loop reads CASQESSSYEQYF. CDR3 DNA sequence: TGCGCCAGCCAGGAGAGTTCCTCCTACGAGCAGTACTTC. The chain is built from TRBV5-1 and TRBJ2-7; the D is unclear. Per the germline V gene, CDR1 is SGHRS and CDR2 is YFSETQ. The CDR3 has 13 amino acids. V was trimmed by 7 bases and J by 0 bases, leaving 11 bases between them. The full variable domain, its missing parts supplied by reference TRBV5-1 and TRBJ2-7, is KAGVTQTPRYLIKTRGQQVTLSCSPISGHRSVSWYQQTPGQGLQFLFEYFSETQRNKGNFPGRFSGRQFSNSRSEMNVSTLELGDSALYLCASQESSSYEQYFGPGTRLTVT.

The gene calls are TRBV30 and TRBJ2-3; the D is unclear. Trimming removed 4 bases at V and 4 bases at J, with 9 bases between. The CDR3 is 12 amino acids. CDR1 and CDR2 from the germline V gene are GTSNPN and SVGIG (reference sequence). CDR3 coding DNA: TGTGCCTGGAATGGGCCTCCAGATACGCAGTATTTT. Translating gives CAWNGPPDTQYF.

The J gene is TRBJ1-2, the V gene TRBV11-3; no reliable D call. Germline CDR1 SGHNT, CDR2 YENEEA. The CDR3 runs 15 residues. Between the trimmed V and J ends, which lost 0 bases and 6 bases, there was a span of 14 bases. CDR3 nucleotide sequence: TGTGCCAGCAGCTTAGATCGCAGGTTTCAGGATGGCTACACCTTC. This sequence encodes CASSLDRRFQDGYTF.

In DNA form, the CDR3 reads TGTGCCAGCTCACCACTCGGGAGCACAGATACGCAGTATTTT. It translates to CASSPLGSTDTQYF. V and J are TRBV18 and TRBJ2-3, with D uncertain. Per the germline V gene, CDR1 is KGHSH and CDR2 is LQKENI. The ends were cut back, 1 base at V and 0 bases at J, with 5 bases in the middle. The CDR3 has 14 residues.

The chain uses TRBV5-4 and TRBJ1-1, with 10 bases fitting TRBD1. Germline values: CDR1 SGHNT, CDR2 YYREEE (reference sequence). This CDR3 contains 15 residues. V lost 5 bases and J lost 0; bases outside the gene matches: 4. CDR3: CASRGTGVMNTEAFF. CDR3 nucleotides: TGTGCCAGCAGGGGGACAGGGGTAATGAACACTGAAGCTTTCTTT.

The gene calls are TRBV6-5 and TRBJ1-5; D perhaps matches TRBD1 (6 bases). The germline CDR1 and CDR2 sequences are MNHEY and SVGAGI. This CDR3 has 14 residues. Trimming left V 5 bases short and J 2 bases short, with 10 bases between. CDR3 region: CASSTNRGNQPQHF. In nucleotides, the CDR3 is TGTGCCAGCAGTACGAACAGGGGCAATCAGCCCCAGCATTTT.

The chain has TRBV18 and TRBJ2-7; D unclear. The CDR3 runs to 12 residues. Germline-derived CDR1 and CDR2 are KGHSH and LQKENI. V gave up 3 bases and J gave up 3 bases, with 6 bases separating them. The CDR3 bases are TGTGCCAGCTCACCTTCAAACTACGAGCAGTACTTC. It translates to CASSPSNYEQYF. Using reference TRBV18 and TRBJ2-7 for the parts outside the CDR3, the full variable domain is NAGVMQNPRHLVRRRGQEARLRCSPMKGHSHVYWYRQLPEEGLKFMVYLQKENIIDESGMPKERFSAEFPKEGPSILRIQQVVRGDSAAYFCASSPSNYEQYFGPGTRLTVT.

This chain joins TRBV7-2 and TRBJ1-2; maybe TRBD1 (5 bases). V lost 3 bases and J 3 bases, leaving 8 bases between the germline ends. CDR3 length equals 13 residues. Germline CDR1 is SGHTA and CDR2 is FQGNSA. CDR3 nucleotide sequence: TGTGCCAGCAGCTTGGGGCAGGACTATGGCTACACCTTC. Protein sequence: CASSLGQDYGYTF.

In DNA, the CDR3 is TGTGCCAGCAGCTTGACCGGGACTAGCGGGGGGGCGATCGGCAAAAACATTCAGTACTTC. It encodes CASSLTGTSGGAIGKNIQYF. The chain links TRBV5-4 to TRBJ2-4; 16 positions match TRBD2. Looked up from germline, CDR1 is SGHNT and CDR2 is YYREEE (reference sequence). This CDR3 has 20 residues. V was pared by 1 base and J by 3 bases, with 10 bases of the junction left unmatched.

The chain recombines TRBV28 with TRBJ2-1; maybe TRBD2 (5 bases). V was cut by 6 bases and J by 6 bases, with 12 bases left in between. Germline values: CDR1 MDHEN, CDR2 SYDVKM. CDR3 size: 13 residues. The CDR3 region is CASRLLGPNEQFF. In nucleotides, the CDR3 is TGTGCCAGCAGACTACTAGGGCCCAATGAGCAGTTCTTC. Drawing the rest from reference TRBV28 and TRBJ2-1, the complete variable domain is DVKVTQSSRYLVKRTGEKVFLECVQDMDHENMFWYRQDPGLGLRLIYFSYDVKMKEKGDIPEGYSVSREKKERFSLILESASTNQTSMYLCASRLLGPNEQFFGPGTRLTVL.

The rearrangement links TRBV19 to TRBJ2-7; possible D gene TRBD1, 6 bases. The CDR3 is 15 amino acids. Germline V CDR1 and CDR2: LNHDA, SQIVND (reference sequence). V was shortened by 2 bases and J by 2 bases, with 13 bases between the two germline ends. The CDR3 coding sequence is TGTGCCAGTAGTATATCCGACAGGATGACCTACGAGCAGTACTTC. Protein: CASSISDRMTYEQYF.

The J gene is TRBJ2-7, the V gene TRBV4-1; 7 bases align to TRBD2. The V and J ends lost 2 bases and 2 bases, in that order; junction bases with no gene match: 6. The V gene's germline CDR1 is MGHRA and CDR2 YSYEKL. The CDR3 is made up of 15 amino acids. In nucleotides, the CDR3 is TGCGCCAGCAGCCAACGGGGGGAGGTCCCCTACGAGCAGTACTTC. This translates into CASSQRGEVPYEQYF.

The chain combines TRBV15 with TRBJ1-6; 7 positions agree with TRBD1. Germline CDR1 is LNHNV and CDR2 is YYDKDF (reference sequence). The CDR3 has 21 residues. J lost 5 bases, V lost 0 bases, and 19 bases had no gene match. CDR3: CATSRDWLRDYSGTDNSPLHF. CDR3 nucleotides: TGTGCCACCAGCAGAGATTGGCTACGGGATTATAGCGGGACAGATAATTCACCCCTCCACTTT. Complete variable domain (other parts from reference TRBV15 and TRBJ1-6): DAMVIQNPRYQVTQFGKPVTLSCSQTLNHNVMYWYQQKSSQAPKLLFHYYDKDFNNEADTPDNFQSRRPNTSFCFLDIRSPGLGDTAMYLCATSRDWLRDYSGTDNSPLHFGNGTRLTVT.

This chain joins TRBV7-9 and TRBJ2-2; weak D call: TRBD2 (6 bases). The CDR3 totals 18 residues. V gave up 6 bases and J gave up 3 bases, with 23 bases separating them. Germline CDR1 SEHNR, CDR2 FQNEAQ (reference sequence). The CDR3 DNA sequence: TGTGCCAGCAGTCTCTCCCTAGGTGGGGGGACCTACACCGGGGAGCTGTTTTTT. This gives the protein CASSLSLGGGTYTGELFF.

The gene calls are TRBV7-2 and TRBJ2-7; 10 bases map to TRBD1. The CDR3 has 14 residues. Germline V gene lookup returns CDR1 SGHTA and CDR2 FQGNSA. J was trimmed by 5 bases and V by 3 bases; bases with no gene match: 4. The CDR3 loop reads CASSFDRGLDEQYF. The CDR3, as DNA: TGTGCCAGCAGCTTCGACAGGGGGCTCGACGAGCAGTACTTC.

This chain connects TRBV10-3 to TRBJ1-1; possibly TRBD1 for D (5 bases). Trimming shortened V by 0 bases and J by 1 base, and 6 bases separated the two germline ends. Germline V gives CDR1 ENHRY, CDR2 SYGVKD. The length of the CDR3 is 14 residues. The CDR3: CAISESGQNTEAFF. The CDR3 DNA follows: TGTGCCATCAGTGAGTCGGGGCAGAACACTGAAGCTTTCTTT.

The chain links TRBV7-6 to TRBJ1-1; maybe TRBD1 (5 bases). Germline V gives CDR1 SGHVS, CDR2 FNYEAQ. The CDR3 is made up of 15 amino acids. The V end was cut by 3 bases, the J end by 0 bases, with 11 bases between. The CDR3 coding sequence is TGTGCCAGCAGCTTGGGGGGTCATGTGAACACTGAAGCTTTCTTT. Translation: CASSLGGHVNTEAFF. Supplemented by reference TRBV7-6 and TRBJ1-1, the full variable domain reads GAGVSQSPRYKVTKRGQDVALRCDPISGHVSLYWYRQALGQGPEFLTYFNYEAQQDKSGLPNDRFSAERPEGSISTLTIQRTEQRDSAMYRCASSLGGHVNTEAFFGQGTRLTVV.

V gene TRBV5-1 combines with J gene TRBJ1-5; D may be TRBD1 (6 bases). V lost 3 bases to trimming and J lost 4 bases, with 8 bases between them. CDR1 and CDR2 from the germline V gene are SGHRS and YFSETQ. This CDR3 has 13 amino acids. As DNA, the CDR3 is TGCGCCAGCAGCTGGGACAAAAATCAGCCCCAGCATTTT. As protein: CASSWDKNQPQHF.

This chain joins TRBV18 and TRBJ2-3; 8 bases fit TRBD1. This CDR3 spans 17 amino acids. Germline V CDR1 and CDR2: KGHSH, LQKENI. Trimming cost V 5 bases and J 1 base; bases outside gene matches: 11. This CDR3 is CASSTSRGQGGTDTQYF. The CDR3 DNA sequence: TGTGCCAGCTCAACCAGCAGGGGGCAGGGGGGCACAGATACGCAGTATTTT.

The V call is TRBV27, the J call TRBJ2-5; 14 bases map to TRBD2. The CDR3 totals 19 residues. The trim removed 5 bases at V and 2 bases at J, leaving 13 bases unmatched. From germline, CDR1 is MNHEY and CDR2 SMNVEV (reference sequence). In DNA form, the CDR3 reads TGTGCCAGCAGTGCGGGACCGGGACTAGCGGGGGACCGTCAAGAGACCCAGTACTTC. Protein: CASSAGPGLAGDRQETQYF.

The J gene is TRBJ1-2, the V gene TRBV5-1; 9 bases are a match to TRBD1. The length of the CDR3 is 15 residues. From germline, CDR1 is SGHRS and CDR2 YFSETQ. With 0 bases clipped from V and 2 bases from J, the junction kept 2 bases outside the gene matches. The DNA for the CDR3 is TGCGCCAGCAGCTTGGGACAGGGGGAAAACTATGGCTACACCTTC. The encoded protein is CASSLGQGENYGYTF.

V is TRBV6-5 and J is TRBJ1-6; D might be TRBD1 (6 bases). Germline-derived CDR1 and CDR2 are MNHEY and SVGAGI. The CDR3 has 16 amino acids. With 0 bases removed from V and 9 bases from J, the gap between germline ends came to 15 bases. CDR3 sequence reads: CASSYSMGGPGSPLHF. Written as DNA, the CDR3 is TGTGCCAGCAGTTACTCGATGGGGGGGCCGGGTTCACCCCTCCACTTT.